The 11 T cell receptor beta chains listed next were all sequenced from one sample in a study of Graves' ophthalmopathy and Graves' hyperthyroidism. TCR beta CDR3 amplification used RNA transcripts. A first-round RT-PCR used HTBI primers, followed by a second-round multiplex PCR. TCRdb called the multiplex PCR reads again in MiXCR, with one record for every CDR3 protein. This table holds about 420,000 distinct CDR3 sequences, 20% to 25% found once. Source material: peripheral blood. These receptors were taken from a woman in her late teens or twenties with stable Graves' hyperthyroidism.

This clonotype was recorded at least ten times. This rearrangement joins TRBV30 to TRBJ2-7; 8 positions match TRBD1. Germline assignment: CDR1 GTSNPN and CDR2 SVGIG (reference sequence). V shed 3 bases, J shed 3 bases, and the junction held 4 bases outside the gene matches. The CDR3 has 13 amino acids. The CDR3 DNA is TGTGCCTGGAGATTCAGGGGGCTCTACGAGCAGTACTTC. Amino acids: CAWRFRGLYEQYF. The full variable domain, rest sourced from reference TRBV30 and TRBJ2-7, is SQTIHQWPATLVQPVGSPLSLECTVEGTSNPNLYWYRQAAGRGLQLLFYSVGIGQISSEVPQNLSASRPQDRQFILSSKKLLLSDSGFYLCAWRFRGLYEQYFGPGTRLTVT.

This clonotype was detected ten times or more. The rearrangement links TRBV20-1 to TRBJ2-4; 9 bases map to TRBD2. The CDR3 has 17 amino acids. With V trimmed by 2 bases and J by 1 base, 9 bases remained unmatched. Germline CDR1 reads DFQATT; CDR2 reads SNEGSKA (reference sequence). The CDR3 nucleotides are TGCAGTGCTAGATCTATAGGCGGGAGGGCCGCCAAAAACATTCAGTACTTC. Translating it yields CSARSIGGRAAKNIQYF.

This clonotype showed up many times. V is TRBV7-2 and J is TRBJ2-7; 12 positions match TRBD2. CDR3 size: 19 residues. Germline lookup yields CDR1 SGHTA and CDR2 FQGNSA. V dropped 4 bases and J dropped 4; count of bases not matched to a gene: 17. The CDR3 DNA reads TGTGCCAGCAGCTCGCCTTTGACTAGCGGGAGTTGGGGGGGTTACGAGCAGTACTTC. Encoded protein: CASSSPLTSGSWGGYEQYF.

This clonotype was detected many times. This rearrangement joins TRBV6-5 to TRBJ2-5, with 8 bases fitting TRBD1. V was pared by 5 bases and J by 5 bases, with 13 bases of the junction left unmatched. CDR1 is MNHEY, CDR2 SVGAGI, per germline. The CDR3 length is 16 residues. CDR3 in DNA: TGTGCCAGCAGTCCCGACAGGGGATGGCCGGGGGAGACCCAGTACTTC. It encodes CASSPDRGWPGETQYF.

This clonotype was seen ten or more times. The gene calls are TRBV6-5 and TRBJ1-2; 9 bases agree with TRBD1. Germline V lookup: CDR1 MNHEY, CDR2 SVGAGI. The CDR3 spans 13 residues. The V segment lost 6 bases and the J segment 4 bases; nucleotides outside the gene matches: 3. The CDR3 coding sequence is TGTGCCAGCAGGCCGGGACAGGGCTATGGCTACACCTTC. This sequence encodes CASRPGQGYGYTF.

V usage is TRBV12-3 or TRBV12-4 and J usage is TRBJ2-4, with D perhaps TRBD1 (6 bases). The CDR3 has 15 residues. The ends were cut back, 3 bases at V and 5 bases at J, with 14 bases in the middle. This CDR3 is CASSFGQGLENIQYF. The CDR3 bases are TGTGCCAGCAGTTTCGGGCAGGGGCTGGAAAACATTCAGTACTTC.

This clonotype was counted ten times or more. The chain has TRBV12-3 or TRBV12-4 and TRBJ2-2; TRBD2 matches 10 bases. V lost 6 bases and J lost 5; bases outside the gene matches: 9. The CDR3 loop spans 16 amino acids. The CDR3 nucleotides are TGTGCCAGCAGAAAACTAGCGGGGAAGGGTACCGGGGAGCTGTTTTTT. Translated, it gives CASRKLAGKGTGELFF.

The gene calls are TRBV7-9 and TRBJ2-7, with D possibly being TRBD2 (5 bases). This CDR3 spans 15 amino acids. Per germline, CDR1 SEHNR and CDR2 FQNEAQ (reference sequence). V lost 4 bases to trimming and J lost 3 bases, with 16 bases between them. The chain's CDR3 is CASSSSPRRNYEQYF. In DNA form, the CDR3 reads TGTGCCAGCAGCTCCTCCCCCCGGAGGAACTACGAGCAGTACTTC.

This clonotype showed up many times. This chain links TRBV3-1 with TRBJ2-5; 10 nucleotides match TRBD2. Germline loops: CDR1 LGHDT, CDR2 YNNKEL (reference sequence). Trimming took 3 bases from V and 5 from J; bases not matched to a gene: 6. The CDR3 spans 15 residues. Here the CDR3 reads CASSHPGTSAETQYF. CDR3 nucleotides: TGTGCCAGCAGCCACCCCGGGACTAGCGCCGAGACCCAGTACTTC.

This clonotype occurred many times. This rearrangement joins TRBV11-2 to TRBJ2-5, with D uncertain. The CDR3 is 12 residues long. Trimming shortened V by 3 bases and J by 5 bases, and 7 bases separated the two germline ends. CDR1 and CDR2 (germline): SGHAT, FQNNGV. CDR3 protein: CASSLGFETQYF. CDR3 DNA sequence: TGTGCCAGCAGCTTGGGATTCGAGACCCAGTACTTC. The full variable domain, rest sourced from reference TRBV11-2 and TRBJ2-5, is EAGVAQSPRYKIIEKRQSVAFWCNPISGHATLYWYQQILGQGPKLLIQFQNNGVVDDSQLPKDRFSAERLKGVDSTLKIQPAKLEDSAVYLCASSLGFETQYFGPGTRLLVL.

This clonotype was observed a few times. CDR3 loop: CASGTKTGVYGYTF. The CDR3 nucleotides read TGTGCCAGCGGAACTAAGACAGGGGTTTATGGCTACACCTTC. The chain is built from TRBV27 and TRBJ1-2; TRBD1 matches 8 bases. The V segment lost 8 bases and the J segment 5 bases; nucleotides outside the gene matches: 10. Germline-derived CDR1 and CDR2 are MNHEY and SMNVEV (reference sequence). The CDR3 length is 14 residues.